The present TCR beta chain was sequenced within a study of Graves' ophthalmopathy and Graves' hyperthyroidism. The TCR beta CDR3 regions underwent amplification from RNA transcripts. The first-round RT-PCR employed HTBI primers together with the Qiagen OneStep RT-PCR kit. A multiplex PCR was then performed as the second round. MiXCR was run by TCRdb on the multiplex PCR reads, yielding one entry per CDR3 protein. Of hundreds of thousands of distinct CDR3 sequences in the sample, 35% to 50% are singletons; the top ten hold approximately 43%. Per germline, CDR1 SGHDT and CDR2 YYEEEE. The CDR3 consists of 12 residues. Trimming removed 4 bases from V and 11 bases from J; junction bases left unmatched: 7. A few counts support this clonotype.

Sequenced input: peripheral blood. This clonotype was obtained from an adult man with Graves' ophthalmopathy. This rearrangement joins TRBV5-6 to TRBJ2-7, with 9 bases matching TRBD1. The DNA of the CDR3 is TGTGCCAGCAGCACCGGGACAGGGATTAAGTACTTC. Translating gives CASSTGTGIKYF.